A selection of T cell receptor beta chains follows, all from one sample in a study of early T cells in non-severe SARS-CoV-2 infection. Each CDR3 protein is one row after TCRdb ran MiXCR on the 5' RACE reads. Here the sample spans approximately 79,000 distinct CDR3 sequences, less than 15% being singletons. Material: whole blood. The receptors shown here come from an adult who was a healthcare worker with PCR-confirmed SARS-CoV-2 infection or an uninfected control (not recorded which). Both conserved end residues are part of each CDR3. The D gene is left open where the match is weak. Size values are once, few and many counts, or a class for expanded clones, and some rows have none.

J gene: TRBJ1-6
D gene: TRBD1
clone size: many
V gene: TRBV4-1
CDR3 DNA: TGCGCCAGCAGCCAAGGGAGACAGGGAGGTTCACCCCTCCACTTT
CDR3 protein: CASSQGRQGGSPLHF

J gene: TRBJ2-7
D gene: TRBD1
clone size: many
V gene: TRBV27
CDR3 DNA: TGTGCCAGCAGTCCCAAAGGACAGGACCCCTACGAGCAGTACTTC
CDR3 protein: CASSPKGQDPYEQYF

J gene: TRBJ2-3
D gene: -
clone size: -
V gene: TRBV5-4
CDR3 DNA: TGTGCCAGCAGCACAGGAGCCATTGTAGGCACAGATACGCAGTATTTT
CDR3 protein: CASSTGAIVGTDTQYF

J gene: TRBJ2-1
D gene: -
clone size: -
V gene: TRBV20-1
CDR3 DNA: TGCAGTGCTAGAGATAAGAGGGGGTATGAGCAGTTCTTC
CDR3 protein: CSARDKRGYEQFF

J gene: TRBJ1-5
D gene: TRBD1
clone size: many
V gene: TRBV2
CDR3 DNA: TGTGCCAGCAGCCGGACAGGGGTTGGCAATCAGCCCCAGCATTTT
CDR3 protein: CASSRTGVGNQPQHF

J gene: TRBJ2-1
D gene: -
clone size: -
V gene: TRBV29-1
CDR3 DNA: TGCAGCGGCGCTTCCTCCCGGGACTCTGACAAAGTCTTC
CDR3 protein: CSGASSRDSDKVF

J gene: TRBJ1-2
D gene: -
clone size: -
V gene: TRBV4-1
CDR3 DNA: TGCGCCAGCAGCCAAGAGTGGACTGGGAACTATGGCTACACCTTC
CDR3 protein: CASSQEWTGNYGYTF

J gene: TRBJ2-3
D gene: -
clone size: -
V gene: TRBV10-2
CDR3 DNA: TGCGCCAGCAGTGAGTTCGGGGAAAATACGCAGTATTTT
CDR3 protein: CASSEFGENTQYF

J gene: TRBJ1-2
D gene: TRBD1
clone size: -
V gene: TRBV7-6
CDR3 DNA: TGTGCCAGCAGCTTAGGAGGGACAGTGGAACGCTACACCTTC
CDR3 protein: CASSLGGTVERYTF

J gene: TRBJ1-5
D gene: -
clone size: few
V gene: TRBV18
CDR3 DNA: TGTGCCAGCTCACCCGAGGGTCGGCCCCAGCATTTT
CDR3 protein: CASSPEGRPQHF

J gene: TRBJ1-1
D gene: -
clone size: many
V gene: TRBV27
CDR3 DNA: TGTGCCAGCGCCCTACTCGGCAGGGGGAACACTGAAGCTTTCTTT
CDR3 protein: CASALLGRGNTEAFF

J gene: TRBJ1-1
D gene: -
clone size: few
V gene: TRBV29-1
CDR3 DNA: TGCAGCGCCCCACGCCACGGAACAGTGAACACTGAAGCTTTCTTT
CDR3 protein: CSAPRHGTVNTEAFF

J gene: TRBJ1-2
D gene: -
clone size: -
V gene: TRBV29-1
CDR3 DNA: TGCAGCGTTGTATCTGCCGGCTATGGCTACACCTTC
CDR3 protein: CSVVSAGYGYTF

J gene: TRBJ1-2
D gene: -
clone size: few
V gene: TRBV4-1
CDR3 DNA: TGCGCCAGCAGCCAAGCAGGGTCAGATGGCTACACCTTC
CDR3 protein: CASSQAGSDGYTF

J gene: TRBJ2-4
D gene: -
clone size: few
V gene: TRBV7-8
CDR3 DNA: TGTGCCAGCAGCCGCCCGGACACAGGGTCTGATCCGTACTTC
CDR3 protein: CASSRPDTGSDPYF

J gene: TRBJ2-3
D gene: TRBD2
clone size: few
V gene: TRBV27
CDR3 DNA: TGTGCCAGCAGTTCTCCTAGCGGGAGTGCGATGGATACGCAGTATTTT
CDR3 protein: CASSSPSGSAMDTQYF

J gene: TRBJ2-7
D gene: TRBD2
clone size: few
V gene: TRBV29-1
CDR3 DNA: TGCAGCGCGGGCACTAGCGCCTACGAGCAGTACTTC
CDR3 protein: CSAGTSAYEQYF

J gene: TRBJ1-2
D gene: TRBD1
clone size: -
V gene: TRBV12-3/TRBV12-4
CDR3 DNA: TGTGCCAGCAAACTCACAGGGGCGGGTGAGGGCTACACCTTC
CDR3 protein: CASKLTGAGEGYTF

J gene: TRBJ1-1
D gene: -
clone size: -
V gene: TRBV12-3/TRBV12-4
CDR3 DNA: TGTGCCAGCAGTTTAGAGCGGGAAACTGAAGCTTTCTTT
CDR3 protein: CASSLERETEAFF

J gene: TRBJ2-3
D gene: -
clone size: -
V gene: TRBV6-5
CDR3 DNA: TGTGCCAGCAGACTTGACGCCCCTAGCACAGATACGCAGTATTTT
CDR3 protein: CASRLDAPSTDTQYF

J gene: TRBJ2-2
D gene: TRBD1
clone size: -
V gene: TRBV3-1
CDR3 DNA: TGTGCCAGCAGCCAAGATCGGACAGGGTTGAACACCGGGGAGCTGTTTTTT
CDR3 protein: CASSQDRTGLNTGELFF

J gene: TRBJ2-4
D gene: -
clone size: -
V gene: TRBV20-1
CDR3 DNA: TGCAGTGCTCCCCATTATGATGGGCTCGGCAAAAACATTCAGTACTTC
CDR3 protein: CSAPHYDGLGKNIQYF